Presented here are 22 T cell receptor beta chains from one specimen sequenced in a study of shared clonotypes between healthy human individuals (dated by TCRdb to about 2020). Library method: the immunoSEQ multiplex PCR assay. TCRdb provides this immuneACCESS table in a form limited to in-frame rearrangements. Some clones are lacking; in checked studies, under half of them reflect an unresolved V gene, and why the rest are absent is not known. This sample has roughly 450,000 clones in its table, and around 79% of those were observed once. Over 10% of the sample rests with the top ten. The sample comprised PBMCs. These receptors originate from a woman between 35 and 50 years old in good health. Some clones in this sample may be carry-over from other donors' samples.

This chain's CDR3 is CASSEPGQRGDTQYF. As DNA, the CDR3 is TGCGCCAGCAGTGAACCGGGCCAGCGCGGAGATACGCAGTATTTT. V and J are TRBV10-2 and TRBJ2-3; unclear D gene. Germline values: CDR1 WSHSY, CDR2 SAAADI. There are 15 residues in the CDR3. V was clipped by 3 bases and J by 5 bases, with 15 bases between them.

The CDR3: CASSPCEARDTQYF. The CDR3 DNA follows: TGTGCCAGCAGTCCCTGTGAGGCTAGGGATACGCAGTATTTT. The J gene is TRBJ2-3, the V gene TRBV21-1; the table's TRBD2 call for D was not verified on the DNA. TRBV21-1 is deemed a pseudogene. This CDR3 is 14 amino acids long.

V and J are TRBV7-3 and TRBJ1-5; D uncertain. Trimming took 1 base from V and 1 from J, leaving 8 bases between them. Germline V lookup: CDR1 SGHTA, CDR2 FQGTGA. The CDR3 sequence is 15 residues long. The CDR3 region has the DNA TGTGCCAGCAGCTTAATTTGGGGAAGCAATCAGCCCCAGCATTTT. As protein: CASSLIWGSNQPQHF.

This chain uses TRBV7-8 with TRBJ2-2; TRBD1 matches at 7 bases. Germline CDR1 SGHVS, CDR2 FQNEAQ. The CDR3 spans 16 residues. With 3 bases clipped from V and 7 bases from J, the junction kept 11 bases outside the gene matches. The CDR3 region has the DNA TGTGCCAGCAGCTTGAGTAGGACAGGAGCGGTCGGGGAGCTGTTTTTT. It encodes CASSLSRTGAVGELFF. The full variable domain, its missing parts supplied by reference TRBV7-8 and TRBJ2-2, is GAGVSQSPRYKVAKRGQDVALRCDPISGHVSLFWYQQALGQGPEFLTYFQNEAQLDKSGLPSDRFFAERPEGSVSTLKIQRTQQEDSAVYLCASSLSRTGAVGELFFGEGSRLTVL.

This chain joins TRBV9 and TRBJ2-3; D is ambiguous. The CDR3 length is 14 residues. The V gene lost 4 bases and the J gene lost 6 bases, with 15 bases spanning the gap. The germline CDR1 and CDR2 sequences are SGDLS and YYNGEE. The CDR3 DNA reads as TGTGCCAGCAGCCCACGTCCGAAAATGGATACGCAGTATTTT. Translation: CASSPRPKMDTQYF.

This clone was counted a few times. V and J are TRBV4-1 and TRBJ2-1; 8 bases line up with TRBD2. The CDR3 runs to 15 residues. After removal of 1 base from V and 7 bases from J, the junction contained 6 bases not matched to a gene. The germline V gene has CDR1 MGHRA and CDR2 YSYEKL. This CDR3 is CASSQVLAGRNEQFF. In nucleotides, the CDR3 is TGCGCCAGCAGCCAAGTTTTAGCGGGAAGGAATGAGCAGTTCTTC.

The rearrangement links TRBV20-1 to TRBJ1-1; D ambiguous. The length of the CDR3 is 11 residues. CDR1 DFQATT and CDR2 SNEGSKA come from the germline V gene (reference sequence). The V and J ends lost 0 bases and 9 bases respectively, with 8 bases between them. The CDR3 region has the DNA TGCAGTGCTAGAGATCTATCGCAAGCTTTCTTT. The encoded protein is CSARDLSQAFF.

The chain is built from TRBV28 and TRBJ1-2; 8 bases are a match to TRBD1. CDR1 MDHEN and CDR2 SYDVKM come from the germline V gene. The CDR3 is 16 residues long. Losses at the gene ends were 5 bases for V and 4 bases for J; bases not matched to a gene: 12. This CDR3 reads CASSAIGQGGSYGYTF. The CDR3 nucleotides are TGTGCCAGCAGTGCCATAGGACAGGGCGGGAGCTATGGCTACACCTTC.

CDR3 in DNA: TGTGCCAGCAGTGTAGGCCTCGGTGCCTACAATGAGCAGTTCTTC. Translated, it gives CASSVGLGAYNEQFF. The rearrangement links TRBV27 to TRBJ2-1; no definite D call. The CDR3 loop spans 15 amino acids. Trimming shortened V by 5 bases and J by 2 bases, and 13 bases separated the two germline ends. Germline lookup yields CDR1 MNHEY and CDR2 SMNVEV (reference sequence).

CDR3 region: CASRSGLAVSAYEQYF. Written as DNA, the CDR3 is TGTGCCAGCAGATCGGGACTAGCGGTCTCAGCCTACGAGCAGTACTTC. V usage is TRBV5-4 and J usage is TRBJ2-7; 11 bases are a match to TRBD2. V dropped 5 bases and J dropped 2; count of bases not matched to a gene: 9. Germline assignment: CDR1 SGHNT and CDR2 YYREEE (reference sequence). The CDR3 runs to 16 residues.

V usage is TRBV29-1 and J usage is TRBJ2-7; D might be TRBD1 (5 bases). Germline CDR1 SQVTM, CDR2 ANQGSEA. The ends were cut back, 4 bases at V and 2 bases at J, with 9 bases in the middle. This CDR3 contains 12 residues. CDR3: CSVGQTAYEQYF. CDR3 in DNA: TGCAGCGTTGGACAGACTGCCTACGAGCAGTACTTC.

The V call is TRBV4-2, the J call TRBJ2-1; 9 bases are shared with TRBD2. Per the germline V gene, CDR1 is LGHNA and CDR2 is YNFKEQ. This CDR3 has 16 residues. J gave up 8 bases and V 0 bases, and 8 bases lay outside the gene matches. The DNA for the CDR3 is TGTGCCAGCAGCCAAGATTGGGGGCGGGAGGGCCATGAGCAGTTCTTC. Translated, it gives CASSQDWGREGHEQFF.

This clone was recorded only once. The sample carries other DNA sequences with the same CDR3. The chain couples TRBV20-1 to TRBJ2-7; D unresolved. Trimming stripped 3 bases from V and 2 bases from J, with 5 bases between. The CDR3 has 11 residues. Per germline, CDR1 DFQATT and CDR2 SNEGSKA (reference sequence). The CDR3 protein is CSARDAYEQYF. In DNA form, the CDR3 reads TGCAGTGCTAGGGACGCCTACGAGCAGTACTTC.

The V call is TRBV11-1, the J call TRBJ2-5, with D hard to call. Germline assignment: CDR1 SGHAT and CDR2 FQDESV (reference sequence). The V and J ends lost 1 base and 1 base respectively, with 4 bases between them. This CDR3 comprises 13 residues. CDR3: CASSLDFQETQYF. In DNA form, the CDR3 reads TGTGCCAGCAGCTTAGACTTCCAAGAGACCCAGTACTTC.

This chain links TRBV14 with TRBJ2-5, with 12 positions matching TRBD2. J was trimmed by 2 bases and V by 4 bases; bases with no gene match: 5. The CDR3 covers 16 residues. Per the germline V gene, CDR1 is SGHDN and CDR2 is FVKESK. CDR3 protein: CASSLLAGGWQETQYF. Here the CDR3 DNA reads TGTGCCAGCAGCCTACTAGCGGGAGGTTGGCAAGAGACCCAGTACTTC.

The chain has TRBV7-6 and TRBJ2-7; 9 bases match TRBD1. Germline loops: CDR1 SGHVS, CDR2 FNYEAQ. There are 15 residues in the CDR3. The ends lost 5 bases at V and 2 bases at J; junction bases unmatched: 7. As DNA, the CDR3 is TGTGCCAGCAGCCAAGGGGACAGGGTAACCTACGAGCAGTACTTC. The encoded protein is CASSQGDRVTYEQYF.

The V call is TRBV7-2, the J call TRBJ2-3; D may match TRBD1 or TRBD2 (5 bases each). This CDR3 region has 15 residues. Trimming removed 1 base at V and 1 base at J, with 9 bases between. Germline V gene lookup returns CDR1 SGHTA and CDR2 FQGNSA. The CDR3 loop is CASSLVVGGTDTQYF. The CDR3 DNA sequence: TGTGCCAGCAGCTTAGTCGTGGGGGGCACAGATACGCAGTATTTT. The entire variable domain, with the rest obtained from reference TRBV7-2 and TRBJ2-3, is as follows: GAGVSQSPSNKVTEKGKDVELRCDPISGHTALYWYRQSLGQGLEFLIYFQGNSAPDKSGLPSDRFSAERTGGSVSTLTIQRTQQEDSAVYLCASSLVVGGTDTQYFGPGTRLTVL.

The chain joins TRBV2 to TRBJ1-1, with D possibly being TRBD1 (6 bases). This CDR3 spans 15 amino acids. V dropped 3 bases and J dropped 4 bases, with 15 bases sitting between them. Per germline, CDR1 SNHLY and CDR2 FYNNEI. CDR3 in DNA: TGTGCCAGCAGTGATATGGGGGAGGGGGGCACTGAAGCTTTCTTT. This translates into CASSDMGEGGTEAFF.

The CDR3 nucleotides are TGTGCCAGCACCCCGGCCCCCCCCAGGGTGGGGATTAACACTGAAGCTTTCTTT. Its protein product is CASTPAPPRVGINTEAFF. J is TRBJ1-1 and V is TRBV2, with D possibly being TRBD1 (5 bases). This CDR3 comprises 18 residues. Germline lookup yields CDR1 SNHLY and CDR2 FYNNEI. V was clipped by 7 bases and J by 2 bases, with 26 bases between them. Looking up the rest from reference TRBV2 and TRBJ1-1 gives the full variable domain: EPEVTQTPSHQVTQMGQEVILRCVPISNHLYFYWYRQILGQKVEFLVSFYNNEISEKSEIFDDQFSVERPDGSNFTLKIRSTKLEDSAMYFCASTPAPPRVGINTEAFFGQGTRLTVV.

The chain has TRBV7-6 and TRBJ2-7; 9 bases map to TRBD2. Unmatched junction bases numbered 8, after V lost 5 bases and J lost 3 bases. Germline V gives CDR1 SGHVS, CDR2 FNYEAQ. This CDR3 is built from 15 residues. CDR3 loop: CASSPLGSGGYEQYF. CDR3 nucleotide sequence: TGTGCCAGCAGCCCGTTGGGTAGCGGGGGCTACGAGCAGTACTTC. The entire variable domain, with the rest obtained from reference TRBV7-6 and TRBJ2-7, is as follows: GAGVSQSPRYKVTKRGQDVALRCDPISGHVSLYWYRQALGQGPEFLTYFNYEAQQDKSGLPNDRFSAERPEGSISTLTIQRTEQRDSAMYRCASSPLGSGGYEQYFGPGTRLTVT.

Comments on this clone: The sample carries other DNA sequences with the same CDR3. The chain is built from TRBV7-9 and TRBJ2-5; no definite D call. V was cut by 5 bases and J by 2 bases, with 3 bases left in between. Germline values: CDR1 SEHNR, CDR2 FQNEAQ (reference sequence). The CDR3 extends over 11 amino acids. CDR3 amino acids: CASSLQETQYF. The CDR3, as DNA: TGTGCCAGCAGCCTTCAAGAGACCCAGTACTTC. Complete variable domain (other parts from reference TRBV7-9 and TRBJ2-5): DTGVSQNPRHKITKRGQNVTFRCDPISEHNRLYWYRQTLGQGPEFLTYFQNEAQLEKSRLLSDRFSAERPKGSFSTLEIQRTEQGDSAMYLCASSLQETQYFGPGTRLLVL.

J is TRBJ2-1 and V is TRBV5-4; no firm D call. Trimming removed 0 bases at V and 7 bases at J, with 11 bases between. The CDR3 spans 14 residues. Germline CDR1 SGHNT, CDR2 YYREEE (reference sequence). CDR3 bases: TGTGCCAGCAGCTTGGCGAGGAGTTTAAATGAGCAGTTCTTC. Encoded protein: CASSLARSLNEQFF.